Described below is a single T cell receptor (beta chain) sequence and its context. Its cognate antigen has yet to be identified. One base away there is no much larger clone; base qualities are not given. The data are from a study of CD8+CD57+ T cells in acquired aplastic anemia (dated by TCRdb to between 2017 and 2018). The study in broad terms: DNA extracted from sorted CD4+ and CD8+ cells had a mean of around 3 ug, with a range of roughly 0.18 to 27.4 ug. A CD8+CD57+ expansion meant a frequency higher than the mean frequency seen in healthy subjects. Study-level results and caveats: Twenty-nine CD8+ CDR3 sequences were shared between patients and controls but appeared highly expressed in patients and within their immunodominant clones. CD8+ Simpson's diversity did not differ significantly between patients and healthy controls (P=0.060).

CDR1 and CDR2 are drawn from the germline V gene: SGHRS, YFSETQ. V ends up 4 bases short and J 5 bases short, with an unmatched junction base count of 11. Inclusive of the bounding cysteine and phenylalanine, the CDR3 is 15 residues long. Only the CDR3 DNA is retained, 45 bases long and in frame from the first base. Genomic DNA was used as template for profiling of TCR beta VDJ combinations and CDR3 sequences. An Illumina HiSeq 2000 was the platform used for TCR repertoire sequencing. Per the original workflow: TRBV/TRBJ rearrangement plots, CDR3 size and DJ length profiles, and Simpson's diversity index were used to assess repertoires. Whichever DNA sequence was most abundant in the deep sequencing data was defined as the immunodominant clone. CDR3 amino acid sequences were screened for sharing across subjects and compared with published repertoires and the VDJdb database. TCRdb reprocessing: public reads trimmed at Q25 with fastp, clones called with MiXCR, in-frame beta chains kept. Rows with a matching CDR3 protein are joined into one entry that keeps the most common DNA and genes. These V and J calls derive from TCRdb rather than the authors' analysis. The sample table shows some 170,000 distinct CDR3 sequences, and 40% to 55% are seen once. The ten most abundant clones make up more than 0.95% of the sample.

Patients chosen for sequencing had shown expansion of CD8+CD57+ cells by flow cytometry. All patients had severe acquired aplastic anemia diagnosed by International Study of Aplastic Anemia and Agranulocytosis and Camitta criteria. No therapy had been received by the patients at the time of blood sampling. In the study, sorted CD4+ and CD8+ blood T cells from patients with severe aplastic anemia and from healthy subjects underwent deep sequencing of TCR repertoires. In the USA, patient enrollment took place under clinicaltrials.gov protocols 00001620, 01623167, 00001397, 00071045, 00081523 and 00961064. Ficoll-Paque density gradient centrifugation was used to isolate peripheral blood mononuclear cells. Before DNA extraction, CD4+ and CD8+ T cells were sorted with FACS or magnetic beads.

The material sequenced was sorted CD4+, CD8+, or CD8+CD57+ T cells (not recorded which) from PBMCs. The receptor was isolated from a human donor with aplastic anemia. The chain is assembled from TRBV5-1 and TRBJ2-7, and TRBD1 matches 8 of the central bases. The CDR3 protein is CASSETGQGRDEQYF. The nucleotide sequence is TGCGCCAGCAGCGAAACCGGACAGGGACGGGACGAGCAGTACTTC.